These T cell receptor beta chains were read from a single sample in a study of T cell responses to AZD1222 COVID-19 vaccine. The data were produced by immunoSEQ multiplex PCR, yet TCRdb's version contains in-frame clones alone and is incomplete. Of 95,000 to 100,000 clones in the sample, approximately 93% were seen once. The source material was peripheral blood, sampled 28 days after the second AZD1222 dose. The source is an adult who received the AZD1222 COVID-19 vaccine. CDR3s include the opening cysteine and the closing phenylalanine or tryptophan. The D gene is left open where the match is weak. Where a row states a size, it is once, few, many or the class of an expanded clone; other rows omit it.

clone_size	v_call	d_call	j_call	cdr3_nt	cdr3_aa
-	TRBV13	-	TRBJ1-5	TGTGCCAGCAGCTTACGGGGGGAACGCAATCAGCCCCAGCATTTT	CASSLRGERNQPQHF
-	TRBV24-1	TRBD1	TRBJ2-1	TGTGCCACCAGTGATCCTGGGACAGGGAGGGACAATGAGCAGTTCTTC	CATSDPGTGRDNEQFF
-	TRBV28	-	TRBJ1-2	TGTGCCAGCCTTAGGCATACAGGGAACTATGGCTACACCTTC	CASLRHTGNYGYTF
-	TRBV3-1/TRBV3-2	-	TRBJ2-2	TGTGCCAGCAGCCAATACTCGGGACCTGCCGGGGAGCTGTTTTTT	CASSQYSGPAGELFF
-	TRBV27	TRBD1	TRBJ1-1	TGTGCCAGCAAGAGGGGGCGACCGAACACTGAAGCTTTCTTT	CASKRGRPNTEAFF
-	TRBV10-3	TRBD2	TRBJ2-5	TGTGCCATCAGTGGAACTAGCGGGATAGGGTCGGAGACCCAGTACTTC	CAISGTSGIGSETQYF
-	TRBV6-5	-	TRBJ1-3	TGTGCCAGCAGCCTTCTCTCTGGAAACACCATATATTTT	CASSLLSGNTIYF
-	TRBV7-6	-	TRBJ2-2	TGTGCCAGCAGCTTAGCAGTAGTGGGCGGGGAGCTGTTTTTT	CASSLAVVGGELFF
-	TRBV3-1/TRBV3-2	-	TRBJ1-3	TGTGCCAGCAGCCGAGGAGTCCAGGGATCTGGAAACACCATATATTTT	CASSRGVQGSGNTIYF
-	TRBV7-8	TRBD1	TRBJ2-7	TGTGCCAGCAGCCCAAGGACAGGTTACGAGCAGTACTTC	CASSPRTGYEQYF
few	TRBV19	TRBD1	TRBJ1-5	TGTGCCAGTAGTATCTCCCCAGGGGGCGAGGGTCAGCCCCAGCATTTT	CASSISPGGEGQPQHF
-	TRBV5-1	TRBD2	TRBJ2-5	TGCGCCAGCAGCATTGCGGGAGCCGAAGAGACCCAGTACTTC	CASSIAGAEETQYF
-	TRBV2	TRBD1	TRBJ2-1	TGTGCCAGCAGTGAACCCCGGGACAGGCAGTTCTTC	CASSEPRDRQFF
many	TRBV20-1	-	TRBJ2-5	TGCAGTGCTAGTCAACGGGAGTGGGAGACCCAGTACTTC	CSASQREWETQYF
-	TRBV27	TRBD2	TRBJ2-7	TGTGCCAGCAGTTTACTAGCGGGTGGGCGGGCCGAGCAGTACTTC	CASSLLAGGRAEQYF
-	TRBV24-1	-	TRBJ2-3	TGTGCCACCAGTGATGGTGGAACTACAGATACGCAGTATTTT	CATSDGGTTDTQYF
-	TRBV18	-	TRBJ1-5	TGTGCCAGCTCACCAAAGGCAGAGAATCAGCCCCAGCATTTT	CASSPKAENQPQHF
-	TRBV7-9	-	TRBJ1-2	TGTGCCAGCAGCTTAGAGAGCGTCGGAGTGAGCGGCTACACCTTC	CASSLESVGVSGYTF
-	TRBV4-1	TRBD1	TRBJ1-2	TGCGCCAGCAGAAACATGCCGGGACAGGGTTCAGGGAGGGTGGTCTATGGCTACACCTTC	CASRNMPGQGSGRVVYGYTF
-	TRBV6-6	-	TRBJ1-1	TGTGCCAGCAGTGGAGGAGGTAGCCGCGGAACTGAAGCTTTCTTT	CASSGGGSRGTEAFF
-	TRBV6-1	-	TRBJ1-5	TGTGCCAGCAGTGAGTCCAGTCCTAGCAATCAGCCCCAGCATTTT	CASSESSPSNQPQHF
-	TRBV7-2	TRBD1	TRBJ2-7	TGTGCCAGCAGCTTTTACGGGACAGGGGGCTACGAGCAGTACTTC	CASSFYGTGGYEQYF
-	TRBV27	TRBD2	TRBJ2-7	TGTGCCAGCAGCTTAGTCCGGGGGGGGCACTCCTACGAGCAGTACTTC	CASSLVRGGHSYEQYF
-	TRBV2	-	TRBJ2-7	TGTGCCAGCAGCAAGGACGGGCTCTACGAGCAGTACTTC	CASSKDGLYEQYF
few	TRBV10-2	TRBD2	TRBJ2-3	TGCGCCACCTTTAGCGGGAGAACAGATACGCAGTATTTT	CATFSGRTDTQYF
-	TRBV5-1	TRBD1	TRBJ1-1	TGCGCCAGCAGTAAAAGGGAGGGGGCGCGGGGACACACTGAAGCTTTCTTT	CASSKREGARGHTEAFF
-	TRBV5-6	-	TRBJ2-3	TGTGCCAGCAGCTTCAGGCTAGTCGGCACAGATACGCAGTATTTT	CASSFRLVGTDTQYF
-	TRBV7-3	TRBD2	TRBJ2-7	TGTGCCAGCAGCGCGGGAGGGATGTCTCACGAGCAGTACTTC	CASSAGGMSHEQYF
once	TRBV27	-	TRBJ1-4	TGTGCCAGCAGCCGCACAGGGTTGACTAATGAAAAACTGTTTTTT	CASSRTGLTNEKLFF
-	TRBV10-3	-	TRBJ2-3	TGTGCCATCAGTTCAGGGGTATTGAGCACAGATACGCAGTATTTT	CAISSGVLSTDTQYF
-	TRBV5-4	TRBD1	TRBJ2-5	TGTGCCAGCAGCTTGTTCACAGGGGGCTGGGAGACCCAGTACTTC	CASSLFTGGWETQYF
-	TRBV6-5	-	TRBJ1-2	TGTGCCAGCAGGCAGGGGTCTCAAGGCTACACCTTC	CASRQGSQGYTF
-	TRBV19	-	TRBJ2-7	TGTGCCAGTAGTTTGGGGCCGGGCGTGTGGAGCGGAGAACACTACGAGCAGTACTTC	CASSLGPGVWSGEHYEQYF
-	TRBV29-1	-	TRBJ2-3	TGCAGCGTTGGGGGCGGGGCGGTGAGCAATCCTGATACGCAGTATTTT	CSVGGGAVSNPDTQYF
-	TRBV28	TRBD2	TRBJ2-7	TGTGCCAGCATGGGTCGCGGGAGGTTGGGTGAGCAGTACTTC	CASMGRGRLGEQYF
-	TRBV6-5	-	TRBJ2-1	TGTGCCAGCAGTCCCTCCCTAACCTACAATGAGCAGTTCTTC	CASSPSLTYNEQFF
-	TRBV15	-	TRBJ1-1	TGTGCCACCAGCAGAGATGTCCAGGGGTACACTGAAGCTTTCTTT	CATSRDVQGYTEAFF
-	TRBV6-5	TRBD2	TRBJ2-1	TGTGCCATCCTGACTAGCGGCCGCTATGAGCAGTTCTTC	CAILTSGRYEQFF
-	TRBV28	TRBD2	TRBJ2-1	TGTGCCAGCAGTTTATACGTAACTAGCGGGAGGATGGACAATGAGCAGTTCTTC	CASSLYVTSGRMDNEQFF
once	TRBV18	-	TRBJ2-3	TGTGCCAGCTCCCACCGACTCAGCACAGATACGCAGTATTTT	CASSHRLSTDTQYF
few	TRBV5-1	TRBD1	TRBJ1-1	TGCGCCAGCAGCCCGGCAGGGGGCTATACTGAAGCTTTCTTT	CASSPAGGYTEAFF
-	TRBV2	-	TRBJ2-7	TGTGCCAGCAGTGTCCGAAGGGCCTACGAGCAGTACTTC	CASSVRRAYEQYF
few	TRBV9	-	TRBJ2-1	TGTGCCAGCAGCGTTGGGAGCGGACACTCCTACAATGAGCAGTTCTTC	CASSVGSGHSYNEQFF
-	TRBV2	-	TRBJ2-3	TGTGCCAGCTGCTCCTCCCCCACAGATACGCAGTATTTT	CASCSSPTDTQYF
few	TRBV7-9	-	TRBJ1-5	TGTGCCAGCAGCTCTACGGGGACTCAGCCCCAGCATTTT	CASSSTGTQPQHF
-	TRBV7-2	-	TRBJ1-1	TGTGCCAGCAGCCTAACCGGTCGGACTGAAGCTTTCTTT	CASSLTGRTEAFF
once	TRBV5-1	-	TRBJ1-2	TGCGCCAGCAGGGGGGTTGGTCCAGAGGCTACCACCTTC	CASRGVGPEATTF
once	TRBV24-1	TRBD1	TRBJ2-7	TGTGCCACCAGTGGCGGGACAGGGGAGCCCTACGAGCAGTACTTC	CATSGGTGEPYEQYF
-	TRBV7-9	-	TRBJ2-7	TGTGCCAGCAGCTTAGGTGAGGGCACCTTCAGGGAGCAGTACTTC	CASSLGEGTFREQYF
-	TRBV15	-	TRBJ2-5	TGTGCCACCAGCAGAGATCTAGTCCAAGAGACCCAGTACTTC	CATSRDLVQETQYF
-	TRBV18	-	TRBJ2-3	TGTGCCAGCTCACCACCGGGACCCCACATTCATACGCAGTATTTT	CASSPPGPHIHTQYF
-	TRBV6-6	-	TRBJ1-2	TGTGCCAGCAGTTACTCGAATGGTCTCGATCAATATGGCTACACCTTC	CASSYSNGLDQYGYTF
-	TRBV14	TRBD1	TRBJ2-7	TGTGCCAGCAGCCAAGATCGACAGGGAGAGCAGTACTTC	CASSQDRQGEQYF
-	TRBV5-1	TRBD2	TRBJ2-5	TGCGCCAGCAGAGAGACTAGCGGCGAGACCCAGTACTTC	CASRETSGETQYF
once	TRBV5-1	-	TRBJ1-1	TGCGCCAGCAGCTTGTTGGCAGACAGTAACACTGAAGCTTTCTTT	CASSLLADSNTEAFF
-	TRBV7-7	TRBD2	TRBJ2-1	TGTGCCAGCAGCTTAGCGGGACTAAACAATGAGCAGTTCTTC	CASSLAGLNNEQFF
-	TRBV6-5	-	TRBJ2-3	TGTGCCAGCAGTTACGAACAGGGTCAAGATACGCAGTATTTT	CASSYEQGQDTQYF